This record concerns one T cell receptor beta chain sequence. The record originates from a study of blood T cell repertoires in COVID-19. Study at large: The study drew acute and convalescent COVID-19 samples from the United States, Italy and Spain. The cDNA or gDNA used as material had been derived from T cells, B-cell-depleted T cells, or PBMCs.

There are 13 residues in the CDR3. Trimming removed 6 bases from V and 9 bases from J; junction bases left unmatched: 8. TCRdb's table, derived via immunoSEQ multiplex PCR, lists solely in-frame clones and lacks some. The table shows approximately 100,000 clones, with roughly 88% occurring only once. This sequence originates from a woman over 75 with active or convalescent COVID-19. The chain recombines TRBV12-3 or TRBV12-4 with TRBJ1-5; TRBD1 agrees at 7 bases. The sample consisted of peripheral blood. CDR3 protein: CASRTQGDRPQHF. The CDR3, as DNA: TGTGCCAGCAGGACTCAGGGGGATCGGCCCCAGCATTTT.